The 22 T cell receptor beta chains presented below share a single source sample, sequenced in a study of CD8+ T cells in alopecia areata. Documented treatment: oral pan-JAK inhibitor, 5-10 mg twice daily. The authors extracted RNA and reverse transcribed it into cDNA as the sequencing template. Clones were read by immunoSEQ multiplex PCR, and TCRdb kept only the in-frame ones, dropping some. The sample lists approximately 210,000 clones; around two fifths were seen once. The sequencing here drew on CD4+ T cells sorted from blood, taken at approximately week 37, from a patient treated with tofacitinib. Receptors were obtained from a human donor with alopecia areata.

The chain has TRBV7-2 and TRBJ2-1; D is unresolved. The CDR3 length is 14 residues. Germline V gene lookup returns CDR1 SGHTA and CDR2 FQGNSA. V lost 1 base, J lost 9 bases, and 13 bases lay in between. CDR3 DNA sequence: TGTGCCAGCAGCTTAGTTGGCAGCTGGACTGAGCAGTTCTTC. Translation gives CASSLVGSWTEQFF. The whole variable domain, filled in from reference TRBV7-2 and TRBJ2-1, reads GAGVSQSPSNKVTEKGKDVELRCDPISGHTALYWYRQSLGQGLEFLIYFQGNSAPDKSGLPSDRFSAERTGGSVSTLTIQRTQQEDSAVYLCASSLVGSWTEQFFGPGTRLTVL.

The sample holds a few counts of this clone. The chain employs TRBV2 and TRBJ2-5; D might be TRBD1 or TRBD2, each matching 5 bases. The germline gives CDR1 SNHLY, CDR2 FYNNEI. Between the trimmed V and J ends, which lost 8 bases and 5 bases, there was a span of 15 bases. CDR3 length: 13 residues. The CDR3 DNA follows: TGTGCCAGCGGGGGTAGCACGCGGGAGACCCAGTACTTC. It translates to CASGGSTRETQYF.

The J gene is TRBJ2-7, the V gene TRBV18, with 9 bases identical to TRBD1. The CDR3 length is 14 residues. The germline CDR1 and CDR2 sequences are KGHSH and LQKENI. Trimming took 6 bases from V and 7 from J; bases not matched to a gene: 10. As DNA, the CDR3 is TGTGCCAGCTCTTTAGGACAGGGGTCGAGGGAGCAGTACTTC. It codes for CASSLGQGSREQYF.

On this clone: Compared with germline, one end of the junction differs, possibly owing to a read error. CDR3 loop: CASSEERTGSSYEQYF. The CDR3, as DNA: TGCGCCAGCAGCGAAGAAAGGACAGGGAGCTCCTACGAGCAGTACTTC. V is TRBV4-3 and J is TRBJ2-7; 8 bases map to TRBD1. The germline V gene encodes CDR1 LGHNA and CDR2 YSLEER. The CDR3 runs 16 residues.

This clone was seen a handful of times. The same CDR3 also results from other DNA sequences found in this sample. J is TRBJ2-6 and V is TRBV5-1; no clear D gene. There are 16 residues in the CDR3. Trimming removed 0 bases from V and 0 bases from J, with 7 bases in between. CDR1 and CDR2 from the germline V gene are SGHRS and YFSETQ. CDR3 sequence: CASSLAGSSGANVLTF. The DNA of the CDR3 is TGCGCCAGCAGCTTGGCCGGAAGCTCTGGGGCCAACGTCCTGACTTTC.

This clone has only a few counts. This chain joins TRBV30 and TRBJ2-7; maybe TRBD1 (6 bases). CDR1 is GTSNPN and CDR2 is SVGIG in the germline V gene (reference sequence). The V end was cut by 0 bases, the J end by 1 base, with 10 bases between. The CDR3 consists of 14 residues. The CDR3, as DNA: TGTGCCTGGAGTGTAGACAGGAGTTCCTACGAGCAGTACTTC. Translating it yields CAWSVDRSSYEQYF.

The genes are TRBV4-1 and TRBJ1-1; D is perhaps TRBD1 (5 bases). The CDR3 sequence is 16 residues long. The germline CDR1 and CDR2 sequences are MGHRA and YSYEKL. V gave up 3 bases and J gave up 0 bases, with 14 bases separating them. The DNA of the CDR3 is TGCGCCAGCAGCCATTCAGGGAGGGGACTGAACACTGAAGCTTTCTTT. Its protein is CASSHSGRGLNTEAFF.

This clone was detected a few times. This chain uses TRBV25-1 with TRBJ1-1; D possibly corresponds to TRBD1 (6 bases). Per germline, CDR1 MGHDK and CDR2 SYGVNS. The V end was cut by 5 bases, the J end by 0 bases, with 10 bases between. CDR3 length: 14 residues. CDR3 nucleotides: TGTGCCAGCAGTCAAGGGGGGATGAACACTGAAGCTTTCTTT. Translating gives CASSQGGMNTEAFF.

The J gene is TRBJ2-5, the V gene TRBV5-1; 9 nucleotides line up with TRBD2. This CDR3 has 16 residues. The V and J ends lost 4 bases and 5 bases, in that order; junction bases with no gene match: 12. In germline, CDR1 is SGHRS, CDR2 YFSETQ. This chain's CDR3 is CASSRGSSGSGETQYF. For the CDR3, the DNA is TGCGCCAGCAGCCGGGGGAGTAGCGGGAGTGGTGAGACCCAGTACTTC.

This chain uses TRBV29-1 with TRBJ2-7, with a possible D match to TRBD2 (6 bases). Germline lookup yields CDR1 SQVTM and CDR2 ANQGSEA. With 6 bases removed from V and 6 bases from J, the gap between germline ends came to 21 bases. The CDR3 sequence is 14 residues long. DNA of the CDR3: TGCAGCGTCCTGGGAGGCTCCACCTCTTTCGAGCAGTACTTC. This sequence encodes CSVLGGSTSFEQYF.

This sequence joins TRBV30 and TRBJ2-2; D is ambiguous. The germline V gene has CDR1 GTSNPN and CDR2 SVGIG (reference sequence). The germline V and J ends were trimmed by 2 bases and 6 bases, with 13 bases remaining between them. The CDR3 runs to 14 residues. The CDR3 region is CAWSLKGLAGELFF. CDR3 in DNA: TGTGCCTGGAGTTTGAAGGGTCTCGCCGGGGAGCTGTTTTTT.

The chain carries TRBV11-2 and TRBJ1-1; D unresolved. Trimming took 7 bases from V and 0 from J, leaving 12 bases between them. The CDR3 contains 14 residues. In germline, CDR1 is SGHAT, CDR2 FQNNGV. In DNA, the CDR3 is TGTGCCAGCAAACGGATGGGGATGAACACTGAAGCTTTCTTT. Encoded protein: CASKRMGMNTEAFF.

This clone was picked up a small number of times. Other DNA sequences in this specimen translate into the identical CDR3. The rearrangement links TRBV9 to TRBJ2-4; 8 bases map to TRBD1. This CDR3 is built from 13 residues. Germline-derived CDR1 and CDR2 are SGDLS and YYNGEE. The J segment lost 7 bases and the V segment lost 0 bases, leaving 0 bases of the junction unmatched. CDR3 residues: CASSVAGGNIQYF. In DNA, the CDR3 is TGTGCCAGCAGCGTAGCAGGGGGCAACATTCAGTACTTC.

The CDR3 spells CAWTGGNADTQYF. CDR3 coding DNA: TGTGCCTGGACAGGGGGCAACGCAGATACGCAGTATTTT. This chain connects TRBV30 to TRBJ2-3; 8 bases align to TRBD1. Germline V gene lookup returns CDR1 GTSNPN and CDR2 SVGIG (reference sequence). This CDR3 is built from 13 residues. The J segment lost 4 bases and the V segment lost 4 bases, leaving 4 bases of the junction unmatched.

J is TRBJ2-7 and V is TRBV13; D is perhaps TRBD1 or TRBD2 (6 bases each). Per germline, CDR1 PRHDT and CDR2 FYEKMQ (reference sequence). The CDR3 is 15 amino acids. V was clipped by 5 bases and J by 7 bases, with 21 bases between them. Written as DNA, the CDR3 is TGTGCCAGCAGCCCCCGGGGGCAGCGGGTAGATGAGCAGTACTTC. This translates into CASSPRGQRVDEQYF.

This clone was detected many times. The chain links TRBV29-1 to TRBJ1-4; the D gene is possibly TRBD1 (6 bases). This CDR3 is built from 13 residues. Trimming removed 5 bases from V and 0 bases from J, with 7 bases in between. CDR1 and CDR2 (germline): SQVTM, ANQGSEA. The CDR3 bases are TGCAGCGTTCAGGGGACAACTAATGAAAAACTGTTTTTT. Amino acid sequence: CSVQGTTNEKLFF.

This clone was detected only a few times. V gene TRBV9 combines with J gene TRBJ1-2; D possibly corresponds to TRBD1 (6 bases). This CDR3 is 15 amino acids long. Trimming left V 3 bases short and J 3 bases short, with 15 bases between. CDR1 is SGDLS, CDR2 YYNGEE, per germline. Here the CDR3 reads CASSARGEGYYGYTF. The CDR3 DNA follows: TGTGCCAGCAGCGCCAGGGGCGAGGGGTACTATGGCTACACCTTC.

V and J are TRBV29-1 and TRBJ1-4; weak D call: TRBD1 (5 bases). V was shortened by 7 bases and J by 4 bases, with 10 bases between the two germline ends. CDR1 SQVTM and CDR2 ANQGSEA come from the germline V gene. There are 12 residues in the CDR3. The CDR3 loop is CSAEGDNEKLFF. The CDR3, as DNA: TGCAGCGCCGAAGGGGATAATGAAAAACTGTTTTTT.

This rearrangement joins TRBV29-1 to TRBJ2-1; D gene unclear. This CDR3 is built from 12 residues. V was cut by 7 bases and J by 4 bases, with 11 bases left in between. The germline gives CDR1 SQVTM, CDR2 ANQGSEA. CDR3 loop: CSDLGRYNEQFF. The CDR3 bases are TGCAGCGACCTCGGACGGTACAATGAGCAGTTCTTC.

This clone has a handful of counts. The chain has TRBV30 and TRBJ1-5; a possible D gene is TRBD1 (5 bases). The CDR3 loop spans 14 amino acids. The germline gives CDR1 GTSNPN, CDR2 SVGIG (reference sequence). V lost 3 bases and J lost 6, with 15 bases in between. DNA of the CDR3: TGTGCCTGGAGCCGAATCCAGGGTACTCAGCCCCAGCATTTT. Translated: CAWSRIQGTQPQHF.

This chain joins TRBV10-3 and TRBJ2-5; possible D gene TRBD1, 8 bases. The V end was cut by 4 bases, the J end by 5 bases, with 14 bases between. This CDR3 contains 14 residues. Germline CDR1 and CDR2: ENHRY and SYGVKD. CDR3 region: CAISGDRGGETQYF. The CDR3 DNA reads TGTGCCATCAGTGGCGACAGGGGAGGGGAGACCCAGTACTTC.

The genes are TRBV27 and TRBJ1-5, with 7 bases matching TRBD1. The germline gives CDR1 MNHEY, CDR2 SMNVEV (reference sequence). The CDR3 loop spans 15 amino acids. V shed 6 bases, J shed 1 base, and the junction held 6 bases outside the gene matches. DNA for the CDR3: TGTGCCAGCAGCGTGACAGGGATGAGCAATCAGCCCCAGCATTTT. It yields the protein CASSVTGMSNQPQHF.